The clone carrying this TCR beta chain showed up just a few times. Its specificity is not known. Conversion of TCR transcripts into cDNA relied on 5'RACE template switching, which added a universal primer site and UMIs. TCRdb called the 5' RACE reads again in MiXCR, with one record for every CDR3 protein. The repertoire has some 320,000 distinct CDR3 sequences, 8% to 10% of them found once; the top ten carry over 15%. The sample originates from a study of T cells after yellow fever vaccination. Looking at the study overall: SMART-Seq v4 Ultra Low Input prepared libraries from low-cell fractions. General study findings and limits: After the booster, over 95% of CD4 and about 90% of CD8 primary-response clones were re-detected. Abundant clonotypes (contaminants from the bulk population) could be present in FACS-sorted repertoires.

This CDR3 region has 14 residues. Trimming removed 2 bases from V and 3 bases from J, with 9 bases in between. Sequencing used PBMCs, obtained on the day of the first yellow fever vaccination. This TCR derives from a young man who received the YFV17D yellow fever vaccine. The gene calls are TRBV12-3 or TRBV12-4 and TRBJ2-3; D may be TRBD1 or TRBD2 (6 bases each). The CDR3, as DNA: TGTGCCAGCAGTTTATGGGGGGCAACAGATACGCAGTATTTT. Protein sequence: CASSLWGATDTQYF.